This T cell receptor (beta chain) was sequenced during a study of CD8 T cells in Susac syndrome (dated by TCRdb to about 2019). With regard to the full study: Among the Susac syndrome patients who were sequenced, clinically active disease was present in six and clinical remission was observed in fewer than 10. At blood withdrawal, Susac syndrome patients were either therapy-naive, taking corticosteroids (in some cases with IVIg as well), or taking IVIg alone. Repertoire sequencing was used to test whether CD8+ T cell activation and differentiation in Susac syndrome was antigen driven. What the research found in general, with its limitations: In patients with Susac syndrome, the CD4+ T cell repertoire showed no detectable clonal expansion. The TCR sequencing and HLA analysis was acknowledged to have included a relatively small number of individuals.

High-throughput TCR beta sequencing profiled peripheral blood CD8+ and CD4+ T cells from healthy donors, Susac syndrome patients and multiple sclerosis patients. The Susac syndrome patients fulfilled recently defined diagnostic criteria for definite or probable disease. Bulk CD8+ and CD4+ T cells were purified by magnetic negative isolation, while CD8+ TEMRA cells were enriched using FACS. Blood was collected in EDTA tubes and processed within 24 hours, with PBMCs isolated through density gradient centrifugation. PBMCs intended for TCR sequencing were cryopreserved in liquid nitrogen and thawed later in a water bath at 37 degrees C. A purity of at least 90% was achieved for sorted or isolated CD4+, CD8+ and CD8+ TEMRA cells. RNA was extracted with the RNeasy kit and about 0.45 to 1 ug was reverse transcribed using random hexamers. The immunoSEQ multiplex PCR assay, which covers 54 Vbeta and 13 Jbeta segments, was used to amplify TCR beta CDR3 regions. PCR amplification bias was corrected using a synthetic template baseline for primer optimization and computational correction. Turning to the authors' computational methods: Only productive sequences were kept, with reads annotated to V, D and J genes according to IMGT and analyzed in immunoSEQ Analyzer. Clonality was calculated as one minus the Shannon entropy normalized by log2 of the number of productive unique sequences. For each patient and control, public and private clones were evaluated among the 100 most prevalent clones. Clones were defined as Susac-specific when absent from the healthy and MS cohorts, from approximately 970 published viral clones and from other ImmuneACCESS disease sequences. In TCRdb, the public reads were trimmed at Q25 with fastp and aligned with MiXCR, with productive beta chains retained. Entries are consolidated by CDR3 protein sequence, retaining the most common genes and DNA. The V and J calls shown here were made by TCRdb, not taken from the authors' results. Here the sample has a few hundred thousand distinct CDR3 sequences; around 93% occur a single time. Around 0.15% of the sample lies in the top ten.

This clonotype came up once. Its antigen is not yet known. Base qualities are not at hand, and no much larger clone is one base apart. A lone read is weak support. The sequenced sample was CD4+ T cells from PBMCs. This sequence originates from a human donor with Susac syndrome.

The CDR3 in this case is CASSSPGMSTDTQYF. Read as DNA, the sequence is TGTGCCAGCAGCTCACCCGGCATGAGCACAGATACGCAGTATTTT. In this chain, TRBV9 is recombined with TRBJ2-3; no D gene call is confident. Inclusive of the bounding cysteine and phenylalanine, the CDR3 is 15 residues long. Solely the CDR3 DNA is kept, with 45 bases framed from the first base. CDR1 and CDR2, per the germline V gene, are SGDLS and YYNGEE. Trimming takes 4 bases from V and 0 bases from J, and the germline ends sit 12 bases apart.